A single sample is the source of the 20 T cell receptor beta chains below, sequenced in a study of Ad26.COV2.S vaccination and SARS-CoV-2 variants. Treatment: some 19 received Ad26.COV2.S at low or high dose, single or two shots; 5 received placebo; per-sample allocation not given. Day 63 after the first injection of vaccine or placebo was the sampling time. Sequencing was performed with immunoSEQ multiplex PCR; in TCRdb, only in-frame clones are kept and a portion is missing. The profile shows roughly 410,000 clones, approximately 83% of them singletons. This sample comprised peripheral blood, obtained in a trial of Ad26.COV2.S vaccine versus placebo. The receptor set was obtained from a person aged 18-60 years who received the Ad26.COV2.S COVID-19 vaccine or a placebo.

The chain combines TRBV18 with TRBJ2-4; the D gene is possibly TRBD1 (6 bases). Germline loops: CDR1 KGHSH, CDR2 LQKENI. The V end lost 2 bases, the J end lost 9 bases, and 8 bases lay between the germline ends. This CDR3 comprises 12 residues. CDR3 DNA sequence: TGTGCCAGCTCACCAGGGGGCGGCATTCAGTACTTC. Its protein product is CASSPGGGIQYF.

In its sample, this clone was seen a few times. V is TRBV6-2 or TRBV6-3 and J is TRBJ1-1; D uncertain. CDR3 length: 11 amino acids. Per germline, CDR1 MNHEY and CDR2 SVGEGT. Trimming pared 6 bases from V and 1 base from J, leaving 3 bases between. CDR3 in amino acids: CASSRNTEAFF. Written as DNA, the CDR3 is TGTGCCAGCAGCAGGAACACTGAAGCTTTCTTT.

The gene calls are TRBV13 and TRBJ2-1, with a possible D match to TRBD1 (5 bases). The germline gives CDR1 PRHDT, CDR2 FYEKMQ (reference sequence). The length of the CDR3 is 12 residues. Trimming took off 2 bases at V and 10 bases at J, with 9 bases between the two ends. DNA of the CDR3: TGTGCCAGCAGCTTATTGGGGCGAGAGCAGTTCTTC. Its translation: CASSLLGREQFF.

The rearrangement links TRBV28 to TRBJ1-5; 11 bases agree with TRBD1. The V gene's germline CDR1 is MDHEN and CDR2 SYDVKM. The CDR3 totals 15 residues. Trimming removed 6 bases from V and 5 bases from J; junction bases left unmatched: 6. The CDR3 reads CASRAWTGGDQPQHF. For the CDR3, the DNA is TGTGCCAGCAGGGCCTGGACAGGGGGCGATCAGCCCCAGCATTTT.

The chain joins TRBV9 to TRBJ1-1; 10 positions agree with TRBD1. The CDR3 is 14 amino acids. Germline V gene sequence: CDR1 SGDLS, CDR2 YYNGEE. V lost 3 bases and J lost 10; bases outside the gene matches: 9. The CDR3 sequence: CASSAPGTGVGAFF. The CDR3 region has the DNA TGTGCCAGCAGCGCCCCCGGGACAGGGGTCGGAGCTTTCTTT.

This sequence joins TRBV12-3 or TRBV12-4 and TRBJ2-7; D is undetermined. The CDR3 is 12 amino acids. The V gene lost 5 bases and the J gene lost 9 bases, with 14 bases spanning the gap. The CDR3 nucleotides are TGTGCCAGCAGTCGCCTGGCTGCCGGGCAGTACTTC. Amino acid sequence: CASSRLAAGQYF.

The sample holds a few counts of this clone. This chain joins TRBV3-1 (or the pseudogene TRBV3-2) and TRBJ1-1; 8 bases are shared with TRBD1. The germline V gene has CDR1 LGHDT and CDR2 YNNKEL (reference sequence). The V and J ends lost 0 bases and 4 bases, in that order; junction bases with no gene match: 4. The CDR3 is made up of 15 amino acids. The chain's CDR3 is CASSQEGQGFTEAFF. CDR3 in DNA: TGTGCCAGCAGCCAAGAAGGACAGGGTTTCACTGAAGCTTTCTTT.

The V and J genes are TRBV7-2 and TRBJ2-3; weak D call: TRBD2 (5 bases). There are 16 residues in the CDR3. V dropped 1 base and J dropped 0 bases, with 11 bases sitting between them. Germline V lookup: CDR1 SGHTA, CDR2 FQGNSA. DNA for the CDR3: TGTGCCAGCAGCTTAGGAGCGGTTAGTAGCACAGATACGCAGTATTTT. Translating gives CASSLGAVSSTDTQYF.

CDR3 in amino acids: CASSLSGALGETQYF. The CDR3, as DNA: TGTGCCAGCAGCTTATCGGGGGCGCTTGGAGAGACCCAGTACTTC. The rearrangement uses TRBV7-3 and TRBJ2-5; either TRBD1 or TRBD2 may supply D (6 bases each). This CDR3 is built from 15 residues. Germline V CDR1 and CDR2: SGHTA, FQGTGA. Trimming took 2 bases from V and 4 from J, leaving 14 bases between them.

The CDR3 DNA is TGTGCCAGCAGGCTCTCAGGGAATCAGCCCCAGCATTTT. It encodes CASRLSGNQPQHF. This chain uses TRBV5-6 with TRBJ1-5; D is possibly TRBD1 (5 bases). This CDR3 has 13 residues. V was shortened by 5 bases and J by 4 bases, with 10 bases between the two germline ends. Germline CDR1 is SGHDT and CDR2 is YYEEEE.

The J gene is TRBJ2-1, the V gene TRBV5-1, with D possibly TRBD2 on 6 matching bases. Per germline, CDR1 SGHRS and CDR2 YFSETQ. The CDR3 has 14 residues. Trimming pared 0 bases from V and 6 bases from J, leaving 10 bases between. The CDR3 sequence is CASSLVAGSNEQFF. CDR3 DNA sequence: TGCGCCAGCAGCTTGGTGGCGGGATCCAATGAGCAGTTCTTC.

CDR3 nucleotides: TGTGCCAGCTCTCCAACAGGGTCGAGGGAAAAACTGTTTTTT. Amino acids: CASSPTGSREKLFF. This chain connects TRBV18 to TRBJ1-4, with D perhaps TRBD1 (6 bases). Germline-derived CDR1 and CDR2 are KGHSH and LQKENI. CDR3 size: 14 residues. The V gene lost 6 bases and the J gene lost 8 bases, with 16 bases spanning the gap.

This clone appeared a few times. This chain uses TRBV30 with TRBJ1-2; D not resolved. CDR1 is GTSNPN, CDR2 SVGIG, per germline (reference sequence). V gave up 5 bases and J gave up 4 bases, with 8 bases separating them. CDR3 length: 11 residues. CDR3 in DNA: TGTGCCTGGGCCCGGGGCTATGGCTACACCTTC. It yields the protein CAWARGYGYTF.

The chain recombines TRBV5-5 with TRBJ1-5, with D uncertain. The V gene's germline CDR1 is SGHKS and CDR2 YYEKEE (reference sequence). V was trimmed by 2 bases and J by 6 bases, leaving 12 bases between them. This CDR3 region has 14 residues. This CDR3 reads CASSFGPASQPQHF. CDR3 bases: TGTGCCAGCAGCTTCGGCCCGGCGAGTCAGCCCCAGCATTTT.

V is TRBV24-1 and J is TRBJ2-5; D is undetermined. Germline assignment: CDR1 KGHDR and CDR2 SFDVKD. V was shortened by 3 bases and J by 5 bases, with 12 bases between the two germline ends. CDR3 size: 14 residues. In DNA form, the CDR3 reads TGTGCCACCAGTGATCCCTATTACGGGGAGACCCAGTACTTC. Amino acid sequence: CATSDPYYGETQYF.

The chain uses TRBV5-1 and TRBJ1-1; the match to TRBD1 covers 11 bases. J gave up 4 bases and V 3 bases, and 5 bases lay outside the gene matches. Germline lookup yields CDR1 SGHRS and CDR2 YFSETQ. This CDR3 has 15 amino acids. The CDR3 region has the DNA TGCGCCAGCAGCTACTCGGGACAGGGGGTCACTGAAGCTTTCTTT. Its protein product is CASSYSGQGVTEAFF.

This clone was observed a handful of times. The rearrangement joins TRBV19 to TRBJ1-1; D unclear. This CDR3 has 12 residues. CDR1 is LNHDA and CDR2 is SQIVND in the germline V gene (reference sequence). V dropped 3 bases and J dropped 5 bases, with 7 bases sitting between them. This CDR3 reads CASSIPGTEAFF. The CDR3 DNA reads as TGTGCCAGTAGTATCCCGGGTACTGAAGCTTTCTTT.

This clone turned up a few times. The rearrangement uses TRBV18 and TRBJ2-1; maybe TRBD2 (5 bases). In germline, CDR1 is KGHSH, CDR2 LQKENI. The CDR3 runs to 13 residues. The germline V and J ends were trimmed by 6 bases and 5 bases, with 11 bases remaining between them. The CDR3 region is CASSTRGNNEQFF. The CDR3 coding sequence is TGTGCCAGCTCCACCCGGGGAAACAATGAGCAGTTCTTC.

The gene calls are TRBV30 and TRBJ2-7; possibly TRBD2 for D (6 bases). Germline CDR1 and CDR2: GTSNPN and SVGIG (reference sequence). V was trimmed by 2 bases and J by 3 bases, leaving 11 bases between them. There are 13 residues in the CDR3. CDR3 sequence reads: CAWSPGLSYEQYF. The CDR3 DNA follows: TGTGCCTGGAGTCCGGGACTTAGCTACGAGCAGTACTTC. The full variable domain, with the rest looked up from reference TRBV30 and TRBJ2-7, is SQTIHQWPATLVQPVGSPLSLECTVEGTSNPNLYWYRQAAGRGLQLLFYSVGIGQISSEVPQNLSASRPQDRQFILSSKKLLLSDSGFYLCAWSPGLSYEQYFGPGTRLTVT.

The chain recombines TRBV29-1 with TRBJ1-1; 7 bases map to TRBD1. The V gene end was trimmed by 5 bases and the J gene end by 1 base; junction bases not matched to a gene: 4. The CDR3 has 13 residues. Looked up from germline, CDR1 is SQVTM and CDR2 is ANQGSEA. The chain's CDR3 is CSVHRDRNTEAFF. CDR3 DNA sequence: TGCAGCGTTCACCGGGACAGGAACACTGAAGCTTTCTTT.